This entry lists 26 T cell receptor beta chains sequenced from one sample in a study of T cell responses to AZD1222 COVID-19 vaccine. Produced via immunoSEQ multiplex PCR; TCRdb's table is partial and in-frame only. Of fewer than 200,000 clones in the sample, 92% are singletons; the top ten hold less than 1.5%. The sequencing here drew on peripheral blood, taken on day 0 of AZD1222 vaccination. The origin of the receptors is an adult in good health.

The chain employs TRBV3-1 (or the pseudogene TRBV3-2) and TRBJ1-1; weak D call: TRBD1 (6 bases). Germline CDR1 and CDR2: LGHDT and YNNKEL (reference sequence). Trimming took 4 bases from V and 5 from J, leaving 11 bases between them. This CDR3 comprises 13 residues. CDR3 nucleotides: TGTGCCAGCAGCCTGAGGGGGTCTACTGAAGCTTTCTTT. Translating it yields CASSLRGSTEAFF.

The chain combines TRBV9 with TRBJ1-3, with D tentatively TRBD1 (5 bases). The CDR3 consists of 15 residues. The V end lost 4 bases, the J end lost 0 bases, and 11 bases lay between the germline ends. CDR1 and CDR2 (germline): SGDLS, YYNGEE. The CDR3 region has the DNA TGTGCCAGCAGCCCCCGGGACGTCTCTGGAAACACCATATATTTT. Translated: CASSPRDVSGNTIYF.

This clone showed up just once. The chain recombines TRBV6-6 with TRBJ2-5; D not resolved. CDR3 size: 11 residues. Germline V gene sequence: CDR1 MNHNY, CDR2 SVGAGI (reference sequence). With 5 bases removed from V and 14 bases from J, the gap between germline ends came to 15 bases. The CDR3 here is CASSSPTTAYF. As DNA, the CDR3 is TGTGCCAGCAGTAGTCCTACTACGGCCTACTTC.

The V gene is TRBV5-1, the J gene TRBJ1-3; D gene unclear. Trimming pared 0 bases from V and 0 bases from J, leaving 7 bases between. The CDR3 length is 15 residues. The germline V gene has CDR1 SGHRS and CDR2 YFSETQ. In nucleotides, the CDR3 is TGCGCCAGCAGCTTGGAAGGCTACTCTGGAAACACCATATATTTT. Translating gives CASSLEGYSGNTIYF.

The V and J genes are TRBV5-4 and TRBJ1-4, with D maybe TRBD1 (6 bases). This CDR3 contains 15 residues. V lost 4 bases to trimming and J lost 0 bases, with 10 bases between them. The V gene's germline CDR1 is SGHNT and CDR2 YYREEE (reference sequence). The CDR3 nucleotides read TGTGCCAGCAGCGCACAGGGAGCAACTAATGAAAAACTGTTTTTT. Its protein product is CASSAQGATNEKLFF. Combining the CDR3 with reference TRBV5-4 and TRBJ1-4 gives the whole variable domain ETGVTQSPTHLIKTRGQQVTLRCSSQSGHNTVSWYQQALGQGPQFIFQYYREEENGRGNFPPRFSGLQFPNYSSELNVNALELDDSALYLCASSAQGATNEKLFFGSGTQLSVL.

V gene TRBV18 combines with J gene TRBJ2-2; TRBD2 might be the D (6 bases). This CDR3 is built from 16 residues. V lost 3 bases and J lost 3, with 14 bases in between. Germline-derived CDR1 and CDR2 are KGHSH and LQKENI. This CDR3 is CASSPPEGRDTGELFF. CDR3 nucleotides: TGTGCCAGCTCACCTCCGGAGGGGCGCGACACCGGGGAGCTGTTTTTT.

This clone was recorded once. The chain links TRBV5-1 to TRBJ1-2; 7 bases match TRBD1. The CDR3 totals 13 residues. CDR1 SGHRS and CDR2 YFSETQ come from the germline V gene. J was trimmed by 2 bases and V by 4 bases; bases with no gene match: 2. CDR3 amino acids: CASSQTGNYGYTF. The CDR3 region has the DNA TGCGCCAGCAGCCAGACAGGGAACTATGGCTACACCTTC.

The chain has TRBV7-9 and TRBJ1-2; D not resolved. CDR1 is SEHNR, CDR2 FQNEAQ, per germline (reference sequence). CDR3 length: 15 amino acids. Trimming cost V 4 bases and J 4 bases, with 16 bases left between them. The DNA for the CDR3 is TGTGCCAGCAGCTCGGACCGAGAAGAAATCTATGGCTACACCTTC. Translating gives CASSSDREEIYGYTF.

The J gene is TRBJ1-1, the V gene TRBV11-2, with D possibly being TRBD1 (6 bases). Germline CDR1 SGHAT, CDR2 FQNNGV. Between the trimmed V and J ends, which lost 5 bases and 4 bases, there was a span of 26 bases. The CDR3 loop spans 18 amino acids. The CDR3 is CASSPRQELRMGGTEAFF. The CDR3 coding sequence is TGTGCCAGCAGCCCCCGACAGGAGTTACGTATGGGAGGCACTGAAGCTTTCTTT.

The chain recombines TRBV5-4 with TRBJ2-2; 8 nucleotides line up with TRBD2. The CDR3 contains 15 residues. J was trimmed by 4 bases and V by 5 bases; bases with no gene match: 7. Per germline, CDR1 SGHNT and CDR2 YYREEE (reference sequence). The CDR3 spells CASRESGGGTGELFF. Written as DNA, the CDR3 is TGTGCCAGCAGGGAAAGCGGGGGCGGCACCGGGGAGCTGTTTTTT.

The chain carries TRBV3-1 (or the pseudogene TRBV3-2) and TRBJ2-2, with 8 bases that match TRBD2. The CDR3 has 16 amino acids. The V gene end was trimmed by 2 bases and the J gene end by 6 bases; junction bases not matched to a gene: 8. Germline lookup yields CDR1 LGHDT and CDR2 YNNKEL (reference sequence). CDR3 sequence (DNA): TGTGCCAGCAGCCAACGTCACGGGGGGGCCCCCGGGGAGCTGTTTTTT. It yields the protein CASSQRHGGAPGELFF.

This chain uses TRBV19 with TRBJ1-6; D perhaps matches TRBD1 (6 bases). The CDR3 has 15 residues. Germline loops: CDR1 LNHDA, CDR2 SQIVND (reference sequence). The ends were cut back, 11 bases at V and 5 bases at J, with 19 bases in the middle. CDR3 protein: CAAREGVSNNSPLHF. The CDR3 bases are TGTGCCGCGAGGGAGGGGGTATCAAATAATTCACCCCTCCACTTT.

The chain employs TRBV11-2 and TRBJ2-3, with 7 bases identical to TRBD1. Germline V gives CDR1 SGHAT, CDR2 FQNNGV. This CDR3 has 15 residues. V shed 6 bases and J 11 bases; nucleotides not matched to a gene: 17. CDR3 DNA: TGTGCCAGCAGATCCCCGGGACAGATCATACTACAGCAGTATTTT. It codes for CASRSPGQIILQQYF.

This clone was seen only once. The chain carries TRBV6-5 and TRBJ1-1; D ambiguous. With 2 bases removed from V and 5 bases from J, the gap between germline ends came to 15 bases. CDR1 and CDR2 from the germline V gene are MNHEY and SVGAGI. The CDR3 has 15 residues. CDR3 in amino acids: CASSYGFSRGTEAFF. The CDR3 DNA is TGTGCCAGCAGTTACGGATTTTCAAGAGGAACTGAAGCTTTCTTT.

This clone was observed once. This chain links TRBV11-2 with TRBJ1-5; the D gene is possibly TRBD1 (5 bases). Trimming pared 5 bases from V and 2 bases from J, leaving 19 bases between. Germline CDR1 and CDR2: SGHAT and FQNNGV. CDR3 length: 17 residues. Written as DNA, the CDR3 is TGTGCCAGCAGCCCCAGAATGGGGGTGTTGGGCAATCAGCCCCAGCATTTT. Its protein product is CASSPRMGVLGNQPQHF.

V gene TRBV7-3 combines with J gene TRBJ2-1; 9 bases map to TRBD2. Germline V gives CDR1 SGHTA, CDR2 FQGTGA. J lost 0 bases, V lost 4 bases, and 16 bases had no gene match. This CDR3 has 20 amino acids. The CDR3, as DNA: TGTGCCAGCAGCTCGCTCCGTGGTAGCGGGGGTTTGAGCTCCTACAATGAGCAGTTCTTC. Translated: CASSSLRGSGGLSSYNEQFF.

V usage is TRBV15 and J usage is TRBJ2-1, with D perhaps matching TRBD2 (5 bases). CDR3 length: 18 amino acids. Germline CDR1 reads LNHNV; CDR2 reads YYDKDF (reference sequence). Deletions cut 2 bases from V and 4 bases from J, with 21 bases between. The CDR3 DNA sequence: TGTGCCACCAGCAGATCGGGAAGTCGCACTCGCCCTTACAATGAGCAGTTCTTC. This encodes CATSRSGSRTRPYNEQFF.

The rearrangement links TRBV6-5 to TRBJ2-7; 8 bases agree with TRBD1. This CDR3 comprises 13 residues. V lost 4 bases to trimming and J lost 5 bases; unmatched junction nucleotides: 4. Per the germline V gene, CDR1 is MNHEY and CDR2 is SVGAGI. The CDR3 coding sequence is TGTGCCAGCAGTTCCTTGACAGGGGACGAGCAGTACTTC. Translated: CASSSLTGDEQYF.

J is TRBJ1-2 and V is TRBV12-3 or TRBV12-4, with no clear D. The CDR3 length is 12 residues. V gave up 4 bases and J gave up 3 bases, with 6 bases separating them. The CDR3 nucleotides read TGTGCCAGCAGTTCCGGGTACTATGGCTACACCTTC. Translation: CASSSGYYGYTF.

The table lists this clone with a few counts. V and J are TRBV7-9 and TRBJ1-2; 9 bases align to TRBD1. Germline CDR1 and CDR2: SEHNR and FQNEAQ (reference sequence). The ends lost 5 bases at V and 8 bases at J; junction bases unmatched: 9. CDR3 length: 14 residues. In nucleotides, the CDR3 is TGTGCCAGCAGCCCTCAACAGGGGGCAGAAGGCTACACCTTC. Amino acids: CASSPQQGAEGYTF.

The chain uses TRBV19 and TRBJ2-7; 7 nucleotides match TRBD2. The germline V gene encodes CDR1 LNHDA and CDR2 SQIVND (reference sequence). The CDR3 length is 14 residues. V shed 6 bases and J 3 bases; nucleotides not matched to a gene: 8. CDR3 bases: TGTGCCAGTAGAGATGGGACGGGGGGCTACGAGCAGTACTTC. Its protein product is CASRDGTGGYEQYF.

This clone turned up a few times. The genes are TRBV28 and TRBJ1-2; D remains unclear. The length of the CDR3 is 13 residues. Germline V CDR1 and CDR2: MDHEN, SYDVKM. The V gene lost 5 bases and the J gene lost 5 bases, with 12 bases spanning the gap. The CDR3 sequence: CASSIPYKYGYTF. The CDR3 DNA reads TGTGCCAGCAGTATCCCCTATAAGTATGGCTACACCTTC.

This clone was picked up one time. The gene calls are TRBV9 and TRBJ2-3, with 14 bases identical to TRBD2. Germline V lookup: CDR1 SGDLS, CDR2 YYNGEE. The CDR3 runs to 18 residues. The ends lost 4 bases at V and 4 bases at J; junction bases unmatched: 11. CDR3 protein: CASSPETSGGAYADTQYF. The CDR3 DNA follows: TGTGCCAGCAGCCCGGAGACTAGCGGGGGGGCCTATGCAGATACGCAGTATTTT.

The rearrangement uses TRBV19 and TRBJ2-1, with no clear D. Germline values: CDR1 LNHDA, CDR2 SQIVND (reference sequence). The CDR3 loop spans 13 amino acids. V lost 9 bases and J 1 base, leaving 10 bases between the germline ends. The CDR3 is CASQRESYNEQFF. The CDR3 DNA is TGTGCCAGCCAGCGTGAGTCCTACAATGAGCAGTTCTTC.

The CDR3 DNA reads TGCGCCAGCAGCCTGGGGCGGGATAGCACTGAAGCTTTCTTT. Translating it yields CASSLGRDSTEAFF. The chain combines TRBV5-1 with TRBJ1-1, with a tentative D call TRBD1 (5 bases). CDR1 is SGHRS, CDR2 YFSETQ, per germline. This CDR3 has 14 amino acids. Trimming shortened V by 4 bases and J by 4 bases, and 14 bases separated the two germline ends.

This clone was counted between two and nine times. Written as DNA, the CDR3 is TGTGCCAGCAGCCAAGATGCTAGTCAAGGACGTGAGCAGTTCTTC. Residues: CASSQDASQGREQFF. The rearrangement uses TRBV3-1 (or the pseudogene TRBV3-2) and TRBJ2-1; no clear D gene. Germline CDR1 LGHDT, CDR2 YNNKEL (reference sequence). The CDR3 length is 15 residues. V was shortened by 0 bases and J by 9 bases, with 15 bases between the two germline ends.